One and the same sample provided the 20 T cell receptor beta chains below, sequenced in a study of cytomegalovirus exposure and HLA in healthy donors. Both 60 Vbeta primers and 13 Jbeta primers went into the PCR. Sequencing was performed with immunoSEQ multiplex PCR; in TCRdb, only in-frame clones are kept and a portion is missing. This sample yields about 120,000 clones, of which roughly 80% are seen a single time; 1.4% to 1.5% belongs to the top ten. The sample taken for sequencing was PBMCs. The receptors originated from a woman under 30 in good health and CMV-seronegative.

The chain recombines TRBV19 with TRBJ2-2; 8 bases align to TRBD1. The V segment lost 8 bases and the J segment 1 base; nucleotides outside the gene matches: 18. CDR1 is LNHDA, CDR2 SQIVND, per germline (reference sequence). The CDR3 loop spans 19 amino acids. The chain's CDR3 is CASEPGQVGVFLNTGELFF. In DNA, the CDR3 is TGTGCCAGTGAACCGGGACAGGTCGGGGTCTTTCTGAACACCGGGGAGCTGTTTTTT.

The CDR3 nucleotides are TGTGCCAGCAGCCTACGGACAGGGAGGGTCGGCACTGAAGCTTTCTTT. Its translation is CASSLRTGRVGTEAFF. V gene TRBV7-8 combines with J gene TRBJ1-1, with 8 bases aligning to TRBD1. V trimming: 5 bases; J trimming: 4 bases; junction bases outside the gene matches: 12. CDR1 SGHVS and CDR2 FQNEAQ come from the germline V gene. The CDR3 length is 16 residues. Full variable domain (rest looked up from reference TRBV7-8 and TRBJ1-1): GAGVSQSPRYKVAKRGQDVALRCDPISGHVSLFWYQQALGQGPEFLTYFQNEAQLDKSGLPSDRFFAERPEGSVSTLKIQRTQQEDSAVYLCASSLRTGRVGTEAFFGQGTRLTVV.

The chain combines TRBV29-1 with TRBJ2-7, with 9 bases lining up with TRBD1. This CDR3 has 14 amino acids. The V gene end was trimmed by 4 bases and the J gene end by 5 bases; junction bases not matched to a gene: 9. The germline V gene has CDR1 SQVTM and CDR2 ANQGSEA. CDR3 in DNA: TGCAGCGTTGCGCCCCGGGACAGGGTCGACGAGCAGTACTTC. It translates to CSVAPRDRVDEQYF.

V is TRBV29-1 and J is TRBJ2-2; TRBD2 matches at 10 bases. Germline-derived CDR1 and CDR2 are SQVTM and ANQGSEA. V trimming: 6 bases; J trimming: 5 bases; junction bases outside the gene matches: 15. CDR3 length: 17 residues. CDR3 sequence: CSVGGGLAKMSTGELFF. CDR3 sequence (DNA): TGCAGCGTGGGGGGGGGACTAGCGAAAATGAGTACCGGGGAGCTGTTTTTT.

The chain joins TRBV7-2 to TRBJ1-2, with D possibly matching TRBD1 (6 bases). This CDR3 is 14 amino acids long. Germline CDR1 and CDR2: SGHTA and FQGNSA. Trimming cost V 6 bases and J 8 bases, with 19 bases left between them. The CDR3, as DNA: TGTGCCAGCAGTAATCACCCGGGGGGCGCGGGCTACACCTTC. Amino acids: CASSNHPGGAGYTF.

This clone was seen a single time. J is TRBJ2-5 and V is TRBV2; the match to TRBD2 covers 9 bases. Germline assignment: CDR1 SNHLY and CDR2 FYNNEI. V shed 8 bases and J 7 bases; nucleotides not matched to a gene: 14. CDR3 size: 15 residues. The CDR3 here is CASLTALAGKGTQYF. CDR3 sequence (DNA): TGTGCCAGCCTTACCGCCCTAGCGGGAAAGGGGACCCAGTACTTC.

This chain links TRBV30 with TRBJ1-1, with no clear D. Germline CDR1 reads GTSNPN; CDR2 reads SVGIG (reference sequence). V dropped 2 bases and J dropped 1 base, with 11 bases sitting between them. The CDR3 is 14 residues long. CDR3 sequence: CAWSIFGGNTEAFF. CDR3 DNA sequence: TGTGCCTGGAGTATCTTCGGCGGGAACACTGAAGCTTTCTTT.

The chain is built from TRBV5-5 and TRBJ2-7; the D gene is possibly TRBD2 (5 bases). Germline V gives CDR1 SGHKS, CDR2 YYEKEE (reference sequence). The CDR3 sequence is 13 residues long. Trimming shortened V by 8 bases and J by 5 bases, and 17 bases separated the two germline ends. Written as DNA, the CDR3 is TGTGCCAGTTGGGTAGGAGGCAGGAACGAGCAGTACTTC. Translating it yields CASWVGGRNEQYF.

This clone came up a few times. J is TRBJ1-1 and V is TRBV19, with 8 bases fitting TRBD1. V shed 6 bases, J shed 2 bases, and the junction held 5 bases outside the gene matches. CDR1 is LNHDA and CDR2 is SQIVND in the germline V gene (reference sequence). The CDR3 contains 14 residues. The DNA of the CDR3 is TGTGCCAGTAGACACGGACAGGGAAACACTGAAGCTTTCTTT. It specifies CASRHGQGNTEAFF.

V gene TRBV7-9 combines with J gene TRBJ2-7, with 8 bases identical to TRBD2. V lost 5 bases and J lost 5; bases outside the gene matches: 11. Germline loops: CDR1 SEHNR, CDR2 FQNEAQ (reference sequence). There are 15 residues in the CDR3. CDR3 sequence reads: CASSAQGGLGDEQYF. The CDR3 nucleotides read TGTGCCAGCAGCGCCCAAGGGGGACTAGGGGACGAGCAGTACTTC.

The chain has TRBV6-1 and TRBJ2-2; 8 positions agree with TRBD1. This CDR3 is built from 14 residues. The ends lost 6 bases at V and 9 bases at J; junction bases unmatched: 9. In germline, CDR1 is MNHNS, CDR2 SASEGT. CDR3 DNA: TGTGCCAGCAGGCTTCACAGGGGGTATCGGGAGCTGTTTTTT. Amino acid sequence: CASRLHRGYRELFF.

This chain joins TRBV7-2 and TRBJ1-1; 9 nucleotides match TRBD1. The germline V gene has CDR1 SGHTA and CDR2 FQGNSA. The CDR3 runs to 15 residues. Germline trimming cut 2 bases from V and 5 bases from J; bases unmatched to any gene: 6. CDR3 nucleotides: TGTGCCAGCAGCTTACAAGGGACAGGGTATACTGAAGCTTTCTTT. It translates to CASSLQGTGYTEAFF.

V gene TRBV2 combines with J gene TRBJ2-3, with D possibly matching TRBD1 (5 bases). V was clipped by 4 bases and J by 6 bases, with 14 bases between them. Germline values: CDR1 SNHLY, CDR2 FYNNEI. There are 14 residues in the CDR3. The CDR3 DNA sequence: TGTGCCAGCAGTGCCCGGACAAGTGTGGATACGCAGTATTTT. Its protein product is CASSARTSVDTQYF.

The chain combines TRBV7-9 with TRBJ2-5, with D perhaps matching TRBD1 (6 bases). V was clipped by 5 bases and J by 2 bases, with 6 bases between them. This CDR3 contains 12 residues. Germline V lookup: CDR1 SEHNR, CDR2 FQNEAQ (reference sequence). CDR3 in amino acids: CASSGQQETQYF. CDR3 bases: TGTGCCAGCAGCGGACAGCAAGAGACCCAGTACTTC.

This rearrangement joins TRBV27 to TRBJ1-1; 9 positions match TRBD1. Germline V gene lookup returns CDR1 MNHEY and CDR2 SMNVEV (reference sequence). The CDR3 loop spans 16 amino acids. Trimming removed 3 bases from V and 4 bases from J; junction bases left unmatched: 9. The CDR3 coding sequence is TGTGCCAGCAGTTTCTACACAGGGGGCGCGGTCACTGAAGCTTTCTTT. Translated, it gives CASSFYTGGAVTEAFF.

This chain connects TRBV9 to TRBJ2-2; 9 positions agree with TRBD2. With 4 bases clipped from V and 6 bases from J, the junction kept 7 bases outside the gene matches. CDR3 size: 15 residues. CDR1 and CDR2 from the germline V gene are SGDLS and YYNGEE. Here the CDR3 reads CASSLSGGDAGELFF. The CDR3 region has the DNA TGTGCCAGCAGCCTTAGCGGGGGCGACGCCGGGGAGCTGTTTTTT.

This chain joins TRBV4-2 and TRBJ2-1; TRBD2 matches 8 bases. Germline V lookup: CDR1 LGHNA, CDR2 YNFKEQ. The CDR3 runs 16 residues. The ends lost 2 bases at V and 6 bases at J; junction bases unmatched: 9. The CDR3 loop reads CASSQTGSGSINEQFF. The CDR3 nucleotides read TGTGCCAGCAGCCAAACCGGCAGCGGGAGTATCAATGAGCAGTTCTTC.

This clone was picked up one time. The chain uses TRBV5-8 and TRBJ1-6; maybe TRBD1 (5 bases). Germline loops: CDR1 SGHTS, CDR2 YDEGEE. V lost 1 base to trimming and J lost 7 bases, with 9 bases between them. The CDR3 totals 14 residues. The DNA of the CDR3 is TGTGCCAGCAGCTTGTACAGGATAAATTCACCCCTCCACTTT. This gives the protein CASSLYRINSPLHF.

This clone was seen a single time. This sequence joins TRBV6-5 and TRBJ1-1; 7 nucleotides line up with TRBD1. Germline CDR1 MNHEY, CDR2 SVGAGI. V trimming: 2 bases; J trimming: 10 bases; junction bases outside the gene matches: 7. The CDR3 is made up of 13 amino acids. For the CDR3, the DNA is TGTGCCAGCAGTTACGACAGGGTACGCGCAGCTTTCTTT. This encodes CASSYDRVRAAFF.

The chain links TRBV4-2 to TRBJ2-7, with D maybe TRBD2 (6 bases). Germline V lookup: CDR1 LGHNA, CDR2 YNFKEQ. Trimming took off 0 bases at V and 4 bases at J, with 13 bases between the two ends. The CDR3 extends over 15 amino acids. The CDR3 region is CASSQEDYPSYEQYF. In nucleotides, the CDR3 is TGTGCCAGCAGCCAAGAGGACTACCCGTCTTACGAGCAGTACTTC.